This TCR beta chain is drawn from a study of blood T cells in healthy people across ages. Study conclusions and caveats: Versus aged donors, long-lived donors had higher diversity and more naive CD4+ cells. Diversity estimated from one million T cells was considered an underestimate.

Germline assignment: CDR1 LGHNA and CDR2 YSLEER. The CDR3 is 13 residues long. V lost 1 base, J lost 3 bases, and 7 bases lay in between. This clonotype showed up just a few times. Its antigen is not identified. With a J-beta primer mix and a sample-barcoded 5' primer, a second PCR ran roughly 6 to 11 cycles. Each cDNA molecule was tagged by a template-switch adaptor that had 12 random nucleotides. Researchers report that each sample yielded at least 3 million CDR3-containing paired-end reads. MiXCR, run by TCRdb on the 5' RACE reads, gives a single entry per CDR3 protein. Here the sample spans almost 300,000 distinct CDR3 sequences, 27% being singletons.

The genes are TRBV4-3 and TRBJ2-7; unclear D gene. The sample consisted of blood. The clonotype originates from a woman in her 70s in good health. CDR3 protein: CASSQGRSYEQYF. The CDR3 DNA follows: TGCGCCAGCAGCCAAGGACGGAGCTACGAGCAGTACTTC.